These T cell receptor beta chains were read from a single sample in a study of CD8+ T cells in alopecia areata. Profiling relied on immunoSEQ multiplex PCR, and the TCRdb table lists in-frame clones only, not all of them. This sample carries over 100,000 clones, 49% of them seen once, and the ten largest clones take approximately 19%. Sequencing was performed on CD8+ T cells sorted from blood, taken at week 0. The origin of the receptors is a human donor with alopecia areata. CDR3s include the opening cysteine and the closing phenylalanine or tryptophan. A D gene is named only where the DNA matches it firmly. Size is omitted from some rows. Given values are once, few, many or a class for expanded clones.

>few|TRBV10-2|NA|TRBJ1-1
TGCGCCAGCAGTAGTTCGGGAATGGGCACTGAAGCTTTCTTT
CASSSSGMGTEAFF
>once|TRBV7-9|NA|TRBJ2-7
TGTGCCAGCAGCCCGGTCGGTTCCTACGAGCAGTACTTC
CASSPVGSYEQYF
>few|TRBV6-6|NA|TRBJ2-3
TGTGCCAGCAGCCCTCGGAGGGGGGAGGATACAGATACGCAGTATTTT
CASSPRRGEDTDTQYF
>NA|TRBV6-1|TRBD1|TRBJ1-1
TGTGCCAGCAACTACCGGGACAGGGGTGTTGCTTTCTTT
CASNYRDRGVAFF
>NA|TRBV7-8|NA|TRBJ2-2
TGTGCCAGCAGCTTCAGGCAGGGCAACACCGGGGAGCTGTTTTTT
CASSFRQGNTGELFF
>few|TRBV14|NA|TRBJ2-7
TGTGCCAGCAGCCAACAGGGCTACGAGCAGTACTTC
CASSQQGYEQYF
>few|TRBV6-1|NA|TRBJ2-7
TGTGCCAGCAGTCTCGAGGGGGTCCCCTACGAGCAGTACTTC
CASSLEGVPYEQYF
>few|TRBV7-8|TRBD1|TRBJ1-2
TGTGCCAGCACTTGGGGTACGGGACAGGGAAATAATCGGTATGGCTACACCTTC
CASTWGTGQGNNRYGYTF
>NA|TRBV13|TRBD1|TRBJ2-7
TGTGCCAGCAGCTCTCAGGGACAGGGTGCCTACGAGCAGTACTTC
CASSSQGQGAYEQYF
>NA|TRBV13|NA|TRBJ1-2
TGTGCCAGCAGCTCCGGATTGGACGGCTACACCTTC
CASSSGLDGYTF
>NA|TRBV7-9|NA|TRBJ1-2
TGTGCCATCCAGAGGGAGGATTTCCATGGCTACACCTTC
CAIQREDFHGYTF